One T cell receptor (beta chain) is described in this entry. Antigen: not known. The CDR3 is 15 amino acids. Trimming removed 2 bases from V and 2 bases from J, with 13 bases in between. The germline V gene encodes CDR1 SQVTM and CDR2 ANQGSEA. This sample is part of a study of OX40 agonist ivuxolimab in advanced cancers. In the study overall: Prior therapy, whether anti-PD-1, anti-PD-L1 or anti-CTLA-4, was allowed, and 40% had some.

Data came from immunoSEQ multiplex PCR; TCRdb stores just in-frame clones and leaves some out. Counted here are more than 30,000 clones, 87% occurring once; the ten biggest clones make up under 30%. Whole-study results and caveats: The antigens recognized by the expanded peripheral T cells, that is their antigen specificity, were not determined.

Patients were ineligible given autoimmune disease history or systemic immunosuppression. Blood was sampled at baseline, cycle 4 day 1, and cycle 7 day 1. The sample in question was CD4+ or CD8+ T cells sorted from blood, obtained in a trial of the OX40 agonist ivuxolimab. The source of this sequence is an adult with an advanced solid tumor such as melanoma, head and neck, liver or kidney cancer. The J gene is TRBJ2-1, the V gene TRBV29-1; perhaps TRBD2 as D (5 bases). CDR3 sequence: CSVELAEAAYNEQFF. CDR3 sequence (DNA): TGCAGCGTTGAACTGGCGGAGGCCGCCTACAATGAGCAGTTCTTC.